The rows below give T cell receptor beta chains drawn from one sample of a study of cytomegalovirus exposure and HLA in healthy donors. Only in-frame clones appear in the TCRdb table, and some are missing; sequencing was by immunoSEQ multiplex PCR. The sample holds approximately 110,000 clones, 73% seen once. Sequencing was done on a sample of PBMCs. The receptors derive from a middle-aged woman in good health and CMV-seronegative. Each CDR3 is given with its conserved first and last residue. The D gene is left open where the match is weak. Where a row states a size, it is once, few, many or the class of an expanded clone; other rows omit it.

size	length	D	J	V	DNA	CDR3
.	13	TRBD1	TRBJ1-1	TRBV29-1	TGCAGCGGGAGTGACAGGGGGCGCACTGAAGCTTTCTTT	CSGSDRGRTEAFF
.	14	.	TRBJ1-3	TRBV5-1	TGCGCCAGCAGCTTGACAGGGAACGGATACACCATATATTTT	CASSLTGNGYTIYF
.	16	TRBD1	TRBJ1-1	TRBV4-3	TGCGCCAGCAGCCAAAGTACAGGGGTTCAGAACACTGAAGCTTTCTTT	CASSQSTGVQNTEAFF
once	13	.	TRBJ2-5	TRBV9	TGTGCCAGCAGCCCGGGGATCCAAGAGACCCAGTACTTC	CASSPGIQETQYF
.	15	TRBD2	TRBJ2-5	TRBV5-6	TGTGCCAGCAGCTTGGAGTCGCGGGGGGGCGGGACCCAGTACTTC	CASSLESRGGGTQYF
.	19	TRBD2	TRBJ2-2	TRBV5-1	TGCGCCAGCAGCTTTGTTGGGACTAGCGGGGGGACGAACACCGGGGAGCTGTTTTTT	CASSFVGTSGGTNTGELFF
.	14	TRBD1	TRBJ1-3	TRBV25-1	TGTGCCAGCAGTGGACAGGGCCCTGGAAACACCATATATTTT	CASSGQGPGNTIYF
few	16	TRBD2	TRBJ2-7	TRBV7-2	TGTGCCAGCAGCTTAGGGCTAGCGGGAGGTTGGTACGAGCAGTACTTC	CASSLGLAGGWYEQYF
.	14	TRBD1	TRBJ1-2	TRBV7-8	TGTGCCAGCAGCTTAGGAAACAGGGGGGATGGCTACACCTTC	CASSLGNRGDGYTF
.	11	.	TRBJ1-2	TRBV20-1	TGCAGTGCTCCCGGGGGTGGGGGCTACACCTTC	CSAPGGGGYTF
few	18	TRBD2	TRBJ2-3	TRBV27	TGTGCCAGCAGTTTTGTCGGTAGCGGGAGACTCAGCACAGATACGCAGTATTTT	CASSFVGSGRLSTDTQYF
.	13	.	TRBJ1-2	TRBV27	TGTGCCAGCAGTTCGGTACCCCCGGATGGCTACACCTTC	CASSSVPPDGYTF
.	15	.	TRBJ1-5	TRBV18	TGTGCCAGCTCAGAACGACAGGTTAGCAATCAGCCCCAGCATTTT	CASSERQVSNQPQHF
once	13	.	TRBJ2-2	TRBV7-2	TGTGCCAGCAGCCCGGTTCGGTCCGGGGAGCTGTTTTTT	CASSPVRSGELFF
.	16	.	TRBJ1-5	TRBV6-5	TGTGCCAGCAGTTACACGCAGGCCAGACGGAATCAGCCCCAGCATTTT	CASSYTQARRNQPQHF
.	15	TRBD1	TRBJ1-5	TRBV4-2	TGTGCCAGCAGCCAAGATGAGGGGGCGGGTCAGCCCCAGCATTTT	CASSQDEGAGQPQHF
once	15	TRBD2	TRBJ2-1	TRBV7-7	TGTGCTAGCAGCACTCGACTAGCGGGATTTAGTGAGCAGTTCTTC	CASSTRLAGFSEQFF
.	15	TRBD2	TRBJ2-5	TRBV7-6	TGTGCCAGCAGCTTGGCTAGCGGGGATCAAGAGACCCAGTACTTC	CASSLASGDQETQYF
once	18	.	TRBJ1-6	TRBV4-2	TGTGCCAGCAGCCAATCAGCGCTGCGGGGCTCCTATAATTCACCCCTCCACTTT	CASSQSALRGSYNSPLHF
.	16	.	TRBJ2-6	TRBV6-5	TGTGCCAGCAGTTCTCTAGAAAGCTCTGGGGCCAACGTCCTGACTTTC	CASSSLESSGANVLTF
few	15	TRBD2	TRBJ2-1	TRBV27	TGTGCCAGCAGAAAACTAGCGGGGGGGGACAATGAGCAGTTCTTC	CASRKLAGGDNEQFF
.	15	TRBD2	TRBJ2-1	TRBV29-1	TGCAGCGTCCCAATAGCGGGAGGGGACCACAATGAGCAGTTCTTC	CSVPIAGGDHNEQFF
.	16	TRBD2	TRBJ2-1	TRBV7-2	TGTGCCAGCCTCAATTGGGAGCGGGGGGGCCAGGATGAGCAGTTCTTC	CASLNWERGGQDEQFF
.	16	.	TRBJ2-1	TRBV28	TGTGCCAGCAGTCCTTGGGTCCGGGCCCAGCGGGATGAGCAGTTCTTC	CASSPWVRAQRDEQFF
.	12	.	TRBJ2-7	TRBV18	TGTGCCAGCTCACTCGTTCAGGATGAGCAGTACTTC	CASSLVQDEQYF
.	19	TRBD2	TRBJ2-3	TRBV7-8	TGTGCCAGCAGCTTAGGCAGGACTAGCGGGCGTCAAACTACAGATACGCAGTATTTT	CASSLGRTSGRQTTDTQYF
few	14	.	TRBJ1-5	TRBV19	TGTGCCGGGTCGAGGACAGTCAGCAATCAGCCCCAGCATTTT	CAGSRTVSNQPQHF
once	17	.	TRBJ2-5	TRBV2	TGTGCCAGCACCACAGGCCGGACGGACCCGTACCAAGAGACCCAGTACTTC	CASTTGRTDPYQETQYF
once	14	TRBD1	TRBJ2-5	TRBV7-9	TGTGCCAGCAGACGAGGGACAGTTGAAGAGACCCAGTACTTC	CASRRGTVEETQYF
once	11	.	TRBJ1-2	TRBV27	TGTGCCAGCAGAACAAACGATGGCTACACCTTC	CASRTNDGYTF
.	20	.	TRBJ2-7	TRBV21-1	TGTGCCAGCAGCAAAGTGGGACTAGCGGGAGATACCCCCCATCCTTACGAGCAGTACTTC	CASSKVGLAGDTPHPYEQYF
few	15	.	TRBJ1-6	TRBV6-5	TGTGCCAGCAGTTACTCAGGCAGGGGACGTTCACCCCTCCACTTT	CASSYSGRGRSPLHF
.	17	TRBD2	TRBJ2-5	TRBV4-2	TGTGCCAGCAGCCTCAGGCTAGCGGGAGGTGGGCAAGAGACCCAGTACTTC	CASSLRLAGGGQETQYF
.	16	TRBD1	TRBJ2-2	TRBV6-6	TGTGCCAGCAGTACGACAGGGGGCGCGGGCACCGGGGAGCTGTTTTTT	CASSTTGGAGTGELFF
.	14	.	TRBJ2-3	TRBV4-3	TGCGCCAGCAGCCAAGCTGGGGCCACAGATACGCAGTATTTT	CASSQAGATDTQYF
.	14	.	TRBJ2-4	TRBV7-2	TGTGCCAGCAGCTTACCCGGAGCCTCGGACATTCAGTACTTC	CASSLPGASDIQYF
.	14	.	TRBJ1-1	TRBV6-6	TGTGCCAGCAGTTGGGGGGGCGGGGACACTGAAGCTTTCTTT	CASSWGGGDTEAFF
.	14	.	TRBJ1-5	TRBV7-2	TGTGCCAGCAGCTTGGGCCACCCCGATCAGCCCCAGCATTTT	CASSLGHPDQPQHF
.	15	.	TRBJ1-6	TRBV19	TGTGCCAGTAGTATAGACGGGGGTTTGGATTCACCCCTCCACTTT	CASSIDGGLDSPLHF
.	15	TRBD2	TRBJ2-1	TRBV7-3	TGTGCCAGCAGCCCAGCGGGGGGGTCCTACAATGAGCAGTTCTTC	CASSPAGGSYNEQFF
few	13	.	TRBJ1-1	TRBV7-9	TGTGCCAGCAGCCTCAGGGAAGCGACTGAAGCTTTCTTT	CASSLREATEAFF